A single sample is the source of the 5 T cell receptor beta chains below, sequenced in a study of shared clonotypes between healthy human individuals. Generated by immunoSEQ multiplex PCR, the TCRdb table keeps only in-frame clones and is missing some. The sample lists around 1.6 million clones; around 98% were seen once. Sequencing input: naive CD4+ T cells sorted from blood. Sample subset: CD45RA+ positively selected. All receptors derive from a man younger than 45 in good health.

CDR3 sequence (DNA): TGTGCCAGCAGCTTAAATAAGTTTCGAGAGACCCAGTACTTC. It is translated as CASSLNKFRETQYF. This chain joins TRBV7-2 and TRBJ2-5; unclear D gene. V was pared by 2 bases and J by 4 bases, with 11 bases between. This CDR3 spans 14 amino acids. Germline assignment: CDR1 SGHTA and CDR2 FQGNSA.

The rearrangement links TRBV21-1 to TRBJ2-3; the DNA was not compared with TRBD1, the D call given in the table. TRBV21-1 counts as a pseudogene. The CDR3 consists of 14 residues. The CDR3 loop reads CASLTGSSTDTQYF. CDR3 in DNA: TGTGCCAGCTTGACAGGATCGAGCACAGATACGCAGTATTTT.

The rearrangement uses TRBV2 and TRBJ2-7, with D uncertain. From germline, CDR1 is SNHLY and CDR2 FYNNEI. The CDR3 spans 14 residues. The ends were cut back, 1 base at V and 9 bases at J, with 16 bases in the middle. As DNA, the CDR3 is TGTGCCAGCAGTGAAGGATCCTCTGTTAGCTGGCAGTACTTC. It yields the protein CASSEGSSVSWQYF.

This chain connects TRBV9 to TRBJ2-1, with TRBD2 matching 9 bases. The V gene's germline CDR1 is SGDLS and CDR2 YYNGEE. Trimming took 0 bases from V and 9 from J; bases not matched to a gene: 7. This CDR3 region has 15 residues. Here the CDR3 reads CASSVGASGIGEQFF. The CDR3 DNA follows: TGTGCCAGCAGCGTAGGCGCTAGCGGGATTGGTGAGCAGTTCTTC.

J is TRBJ2-1 and V is TRBV14; D is unclear. V lost 0 bases to trimming and J lost 4 bases, with 13 bases between them. The CDR3 runs to 16 residues. CDR1 SGHDN and CDR2 FVKESK come from the germline V gene. CDR3 coding DNA: TGTGCCAGCAGCCAAGATGGAGATAACCGGTACAATGAGCAGTTCTTC. This gives the protein CASSQDGDNRYNEQFF.